One T cell receptor (beta chain) is described in this entry. This entry comes from a study of blood T cell repertoires in COVID-19. After removal of 1 base from V and 6 bases from J, the junction contained 12 bases not matched to a gene. The CDR3 consists of 16 residues. CDR1 and CDR2 from the germline V gene are SGHVS and FNYEAQ. Assay used: immunoSEQ multiplex PCR; TCRdb lists only in-frame clones, some missing. The repertoire holds 110,000 to 150,000 clones, around 81% seen once, with approximately 8% in the top ten. V gene TRBV7-6 combines with J gene TRBJ2-7, with 7 nucleotides matching TRBD2. Sample: peripheral blood. This receptor was taken from a human donor in a cohort sampled during active COVID-19. CDR3 nucleotides: TGTGCCAGCAGCTTAGTGTGGGAGGGCCCGCTTAGCGAGCAGTACTTC. Its translation is CASSLVWEGPLSEQYF. The complete variable domain, with remaining parts taken from reference TRBV7-6 and TRBJ2-7, reads GAGVSQSPRYKVTKRGQDVALRCDPISGHVSLYWYRQALGQGPEFLTYFNYEAQQDKSGLPNDRFSAERPEGSISTLTIQRTEQRDSAMYRCASSLVWEGPLSEQYFGPGTRLTVT.